The source of this T cell receptor beta chain is a study of blood T cells in healthy people across ages. General study results and limits: Among T cells, TCR beta diversity per million cells dropped roughly linearly as age rose.

A second PCR of roughly 6 to 12 cycles used a sample-barcoded 5' primer and a J-beta primer mix. Each cDNA was tagged by a template-switch adaptor containing 12 random nucleotides. TCRdb re-called the 5' RACE reads with MiXCR, one entry per CDR3 protein. This sample carries roughly 650,000 distinct CDR3 sequences, about 30% of them seen once, and the ten largest clones take approximately 15%. Germline lookup yields CDR1 MNHEY and CDR2 SVGAGI. V was shortened by 5 bases and J by 5 bases, with 16 bases between the two germline ends. This CDR3 is built from 15 residues. Sample donors were healthy Caucasian individuals that came from Russia, aged roughly 6 to 100. Isolating PBMCs gave at least 6.5 million of these cells per sample. A remark on this clonotype: The target antigen is unknown.

The chain joins TRBV6-5 to TRBJ1-5, with D unclear. This clonotype was obtained from a woman aged 80 or over in good health. Sequenced: blood. CDR3 residues: CASSASGKLDQPQHF. For the CDR3, the DNA is TGTGCCAGCAGTGCATCCGGGAAACTTGATCAGCCCCAGCATTTT.